A selection of T cell receptor beta chains follows, all from one sample in a study of beta chain features in type 1 diabetes. Clones were read by immunoSEQ multiplex PCR, and TCRdb kept only the in-frame ones, dropping some. Here the sample spans more than 350,000 clones, about 10% being singletons. The sample taken for sequencing was naive CD4+ T cells from blood. These receptors were obtained from a woman between 18 and 29 years old in good health. CDR3s include the opening cysteine and the closing phenylalanine or tryptophan. A D gene is named only where the DNA matches it firmly. Not every row has a clone size; where given, it reads once, few, many or a size class.

V gene	D gene	clone size	J gene	CDR3 DNA	CDR3 protein
TRBV29-1	TRBD1	.	TRBJ1-5	TGCAGCGTTGAGGGACAGCCGAATCAGCCCCAGCATTTT	CSVEGQPNQPQHF
TRBV29-1	TRBD1	few	TRBJ1-2	TGCAGCCTCTGGACAGGGGGCTATGGCTACACCTTC	CSLWTGGYGYTF
TRBV10-3	.	few	TRBJ2-7	TGTGCCATCAGTGAACAACAGGGTTCTGTGGGGACAAGCAGGGACTTC	CAISEQQGSVGTSRDF
TRBV19	TRBD2	.	TRBJ2-1	TGTGCCAGTAGTACTGGGACTACCGACAATGAGCAGTTCTTC	CASSTGTTDNEQFF
TRBV30	.	few	TRBJ2-3	TGTGCCTGGAGTCAGCGCGGAGGTACGCAGTATTTT	CAWSQRGGTQYF
TRBV7-2	.	few	TRBJ2-1	TGTGCCAGCAGCTTAGATCGGGGATCCTACAATGAGCAGTTCTTC	CASSLDRGSYNEQFF
TRBV5-1	TRBD1	few	TRBJ2-3	TGCGCCAGCAGCCCGGACAGGGGGACAGATACGCAGTATTTT	CASSPDRGTDTQYF
TRBV28	.	.	TRBJ1-1	TGTGCCAGCTTGGAGAACACTGAAGCTTTCTTT	CASLENTEAFF
TRBV6-1	.	.	TRBJ2-5	TGTGCCAGCGGGGGGTACCAAGAGACCCAGTACTTC	CASGGYQETQYF
TRBV7-2	TRBD1	.	TRBJ2-5	TGTGCCAGCAGCTTACAGGGGGTCGGAGAGACCCAGTACTTC	CASSLQGVGETQYF
TRBV5-1	.	.	TRBJ2-3	TGCGCCAGCAGCTTGGCCTTACAGGGCTATAGCACAGATACGCAGTATTTT	CASSLALQGYSTDTQYF
TRBV5-6	.	few	TRBJ1-2	TGTGCCAGCAGCTTCGGGATAGCTAACTATGGCTACACCTTC	CASSFGIANYGYTF
TRBV7-2	.	.	TRBJ2-5	TGTGCCAGCAGCCGATTCTCTACAGGGAGCCAAGAGACCCAGTACTTC	CASSRFSTGSQETQYF
TRBV29-1	TRBD1	few	TRBJ1-2	TGCAGCGTCCGTTGGGGAGGGACAGGGGACGAGGGAGCCTATGGCTACACCTTC	CSVRWGGTGDEGAYGYTF
TRBV15	.	few	TRBJ2-1	TGTGCCACCAGCAGAGCGAAAGCGGGCGGGGACAATGAGCAGTTCTTC	CATSRAKAGGDNEQFF